The TCR beta chain described here comes from a study of T cells expressing NK-cell markers. Study context: It was sorted CD3+CD56-NKG2C+, CD3+CD56+NKG2C- and CD3+CD56+NKG2C+ T cells that provided the TCR beta repertoires. Seven of the eight sequenced donors were classified as HCMV-seropositive, and one was classified as seronegative. Study conclusions and caveats: A range of about 1.0-7.5% of CD8+ T cells consisted of dominant NKG2C+ clonotypes in a handful of donors.

This CDR3 is built from 16 residues. CDR1 is SEHNR, CDR2 FQNEAQ, per germline (reference sequence). UMIs accompanied the 5'RACE template switching by which TCR beta cDNA was made. TCRdb reprocessed the 5' RACE reads; each CDR3 protein has one entry and no DNA is given. Listed are roughly 300,000 distinct CDR3 sequences; around 4% falls within the top ten. Regarding this clonotype: What it recognizes is unknown.

The chain joins TRBV7-9 to TRBJ2-7. The TCR comes from a woman between 18 and 70 years old in good health. The sample consisted of blood T cells: a sorted CD56 or NKG2C T cell subset, CD4+ or CD8+ T cells, or bulk PBMC T cells (not recorded which). The CDR3 loop reads CASSLSASTITYEQYF. Full variable domain (missing parts from reference TRBV7-9 and TRBJ2-7): DTGVSQNPRHKITKRGQNVTFRCDPISEHNRLYWYRQTLGQGPEFLTYFQNEAQLEKSRLLSDRFSAERPKGSFSTLEIQRTEQGDSAMYLCASSLSASTITYEQYFGPGTRLTVT.